This T cell receptor (beta chain) was sequenced for a study of T cell responses to AZD1222 COVID-19 vaccine. Study-wide points: Baseline seropositivity characterized only six AZD1222 recipients. Across the whole spike, CD4 TCRs peaked at regions 160-218 and 743-854. Donors were largely white British and mainly female; clonal diversity was possibly underestimated.

Profiled with immunoSEQ multiplex PCR; TCRdb holds only in-frame clones, not every one. Here the sample spans approximately 190,000 clones, 85% to 95% being singletons. In the case of this clone: The antigen is unknown.

V dropped 3 bases and J dropped 6 bases, with 11 bases sitting between them. The length of the CDR3 is 13 residues. CDR1 and CDR2 (germline): MDHEN, SYDVKM. The input for sequencing was peripheral blood, taken on day 0 of AZD1222 vaccination. V gene TRBV28 combines with J gene TRBJ2-5, with D tentatively TRBD1 (5 bases). The TCR comes from an adult in good health. CDR3 residues: CASSFQGTKTQYF. For the CDR3, the DNA is TGTGCCAGCAGTTTTCAGGGTACGAAGACCCAGTACTTC.